Below are 25 T cell receptor beta chains sequenced from a single sample in a study of human T cells and chemical hapten exposure. TCRdb reprocessed the RACE reads with MiXCR, giving one entry per CDR3 protein. The sample contains about 380,000 distinct CDR3 sequences, around 5% of which appear only once. The time point here: patch test 1, 2 weeks after DPC sensitization. Treatment indicated: therapeutic diphenylcyclopropenone sensitization with weekly scalp DPC. Sequenced here: whole blood, sampled in connection with sensitization to the hapten diphenylcyclopropenone (DPC). The receptors derive from a woman between 45 and 65 years old with alopecia areata. Some clones in this sample may be carry-over from other donors' samples.

The V call is TRBV6-6, the J call TRBJ1-4, with D possibly matching TRBD1 (5 bases). CDR3 length: 14 amino acids. Germline V gene data show CDR1 as MNHNY and CDR2 as SVGAGI (reference sequence). The V end lost 5 bases, the J end lost 8 bases, and 15 bases lay between the germline ends. The chain's CDR3 is CASSPDRDGEKLFF. The CDR3, as DNA: TGTGCCAGCAGTCCAGACAGAGACGGGGAAAAACTGTTTTTT.

This clonotype came up a few times. This chain uses TRBV27 with TRBJ1-1; D unresolved. The germline V and J ends were trimmed by 0 bases and 4 bases, with 6 bases remaining between them. CDR1 MNHEY and CDR2 SMNVEV come from the germline V gene (reference sequence). The CDR3 runs 13 residues. The DNA for the CDR3 is TGTGCCAGCAGTTTATCCAGCAGCACTGAAGCTTTCTTT. Translation: CASSLSSSTEAFF.

This clonotype was seen repeatedly, ten times or more. The chain couples TRBV7-9 to TRBJ2-3, with 16 nucleotides matching TRBD2. The CDR3 totals 17 residues. The trim removed 4 bases at V and 4 bases at J, leaving 5 bases unmatched. CDR1 and CDR2 (germline): SEHNR, FQNEAQ (reference sequence). The CDR3 protein is CASSSGLAGGPADTQYF. In DNA form, the CDR3 reads TGTGCCAGCAGCTCGGGACTAGCGGGAGGGCCGGCAGATACGCAGTATTTT.

This clonotype was recorded many times. This rearrangement joins TRBV28 to TRBJ2-7, with TRBD2 matching over 11 bases. Germline CDR1 and CDR2: MDHEN and SYDVKM. This CDR3 spans 16 amino acids. The ends lost 5 bases at V and 4 bases at J; junction bases unmatched: 10. The CDR3 protein is CASSGLAGPALYEQYF. The CDR3 DNA is TGTGCCAGCAGTGGACTAGCGGGCCCAGCTTTGTACGAGCAGTACTTC.

Turning to this clonotype: It may be a read error: a sequence one base away is much more abundant. In DNA form, the CDR3 reads TGTGCCGGCAATCTCCCGAGCGGGAGGGCCGGGAATGAGCAGTTCTTC. Encoded protein: CAGNLPSGRAGNEQFF. The gene calls are TRBV7-8 and TRBJ2-1; 10 bases fit TRBD2. J gave up 7 bases and V 11 bases, and 17 bases lay outside the gene matches. This CDR3 region has 16 residues. From germline, CDR1 is SGHVS and CDR2 FQNEAQ.

This clonotype has ten or more counts. This chain connects TRBV10-1 to TRBJ1-1; D is perhaps TRBD1 (5 bases). The CDR3 length is 15 residues. Per germline, CDR1 WNHNN and CDR2 SYGVQD (reference sequence). V dropped 5 bases and J dropped 0 bases, with 13 bases sitting between them. CDR3 sequence reads: CASSPFPGLNTEAFF. The CDR3 coding sequence is TGCGCCAGCAGTCCCTTTCCAGGGCTGAACACTGAAGCTTTCTTT.

The sample holds many counts of this clonotype. This chain links TRBV28 with TRBJ2-1; D assignment may be TRBD1 or TRBD2 (5 bases each). Deletions cut 7 bases from V and 1 base from J, with 14 bases between. Looked up from germline, CDR1 is MDHEN and CDR2 is SYDVKM. CDR3 length: 15 amino acids. The CDR3 here is CASTLDGASYNEQFF. CDR3 DNA sequence: TGTGCCAGCACCCTTGACGGGGCTTCCTACAATGAGCAGTTCTTC.

This clonotype was seen repeatedly, ten times or more. This chain uses TRBV20-1 with TRBJ1-5; 9 bases are a match to TRBD1. The V gene's germline CDR1 is DFQATT and CDR2 SNEGSKA (reference sequence). V shed 2 bases and J 6 bases; nucleotides not matched to a gene: 5. The CDR3 sequence is 14 residues long. In nucleotides, the CDR3 is TGCAGTGCTAGACTGGGACAGGGAGGTCAGCCCCAGCATTTT. This translates into CSARLGQGGQPQHF.

The rearrangement uses TRBV6-5 and TRBJ2-3, with D possibly called TRBD1 or TRBD2 (5 bases each). Trimming left V 6 bases short and J 0 bases short, with 13 bases between. Germline CDR1 is MNHEY and CDR2 is SVGAGI. CDR3 size: 15 residues. CDR3 residues: CASSWDGPSTDTQYF. CDR3 in DNA: TGTGCCAGCAGCTGGGACGGTCCTAGCACAGATACGCAGTATTTT.

The genes are TRBV29-1 and TRBJ2-3; TRBD2 matches at 7 bases. V shed 8 bases and J 0 bases; nucleotides not matched to a gene: 5. The CDR3 loop spans 13 amino acids. The germline V gene has CDR1 SQVTM and CDR2 ANQGSEA. The CDR3 bases are TGCAGCATGGGACTACCCAGCACAGATACGCAGTATTTT. The encoded protein is CSMGLPSTDTQYF.

The chain joins TRBV7-2 to TRBJ2-3; 11 bases agree with TRBD2. V gave up 1 base and J gave up 5 bases; unmatched junction bases: 5. The CDR3 is 16 residues long. Germline V CDR1 and CDR2: SGHTA, FQGNSA. The CDR3 loop reads CASSLGLAGGGDTQYF. CDR3 coding DNA: TGTGCCAGCAGCTTAGGCCTAGCGGGAGGAGGAGATACGCAGTATTTT. Together with reference TRBV7-2 and TRBJ2-3, the CDR3 gives the full variable domain: GAGVSQSPSNKVTEKGKDVELRCDPISGHTALYWYRQSLGQGLEFLIYFQGNSAPDKSGLPSDRFSAERTGGSVSTLTIQRTQQEDSAVYLCASSLGLAGGGDTQYFGPGTRLTVL.

At least ten counts were recorded for this clonotype. The chain carries TRBV18 and TRBJ2-3, with D possibly being TRBD1 or TRBD2 (5 bases each). Germline V gene lookup returns CDR1 KGHSH and CDR2 LQKENI. The CDR3 has 14 amino acids. Trimming cost V 4 bases and J 5 bases, with 13 bases left between them. Written as DNA, the CDR3 is TGTGCCAGCTCACGGGACCCCGCCGAAGATACGCAGTATTTT. It yields the protein CASSRDPAEDTQYF.

The rearrangement joins TRBV4-2 to TRBJ1-2; no reliable D call. Between the trimmed V and J ends, which lost 1 base and 2 bases, there was a span of 8 bases. CDR3 length equals 14 residues. CDR1 and CDR2 from the germline V gene are LGHNA and YNFKEQ. The CDR3 DNA reads as TGTGCCAGCAGCCAAGCCGGCGGGAACTATGGCTACACCTTC. This translates into CASSQAGGNYGYTF.

The V and J genes are TRBV3-1 and TRBJ1-1; the D gene is possibly TRBD1 (6 bases). The CDR3 covers 14 residues. The germline CDR1 and CDR2 sequences are LGHDT and YNNKEL (reference sequence). V was cut by 4 bases and J by 4 bases, with 13 bases left in between. The CDR3 bases are TGTGCCAGCAGCCTACGGGACACGGGCACTGAAGCTTTCTTT. Translation: CASSLRDTGTEAFF.

To note about this clonotype: This may arise from a read error, as a much more abundant clone is one base away. The rearrangement links TRBV19 to TRBJ1-2, with a possible D match to TRBD1 (5 bases). Trimming stripped 5 bases from V and 0 bases from J, with 10 bases between. The CDR3 runs 14 residues. CDR1 LNHDA and CDR2 SQIVND come from the germline V gene (reference sequence). The CDR3 here is CASSDRGPNYGYTF. The CDR3 bases are TGTGCCAGTAGTGATCGGGGACCTAACTATGGCTACACCTTC.

V and J are TRBV7-9 and TRBJ2-5, with 7 bases matching TRBD1. The V gene end was trimmed by 5 bases and the J gene end by 4 bases; junction bases not matched to a gene: 7. The CDR3 is 14 amino acids. Germline CDR1 SEHNR, CDR2 FQNEAQ (reference sequence). CDR3 sequence (DNA): TGTGCCAGCAGCGGGACAGATGGGCGAGAGACCCAGTACTTC. Its translation is CASSGTDGRETQYF.

In its sample, this clonotype was seen many times. The chain joins TRBV29-1 to TRBJ2-1; 8 nucleotides line up with TRBD2. After removal of 2 bases from V and 10 bases from J, the junction contained 13 bases not matched to a gene. The CDR3 has 15 residues. Germline V gives CDR1 SQVTM, CDR2 ANQGSEA. CDR3 amino acids: CSVELLGTRSGEQFF. As DNA, the CDR3 is TGCAGCGTTGAACTTTTGGGGACTAGATCCGGGGAGCAGTTCTTC.

This clonotype was counted between two and nine times. The chain recombines TRBV2 with TRBJ2-3; a possible D gene is TRBD1 (5 bases). The CDR3 runs 17 residues. The V gene lost 0 bases and the J gene lost 2 bases, with 15 bases spanning the gap. The germline V gene encodes CDR1 SNHLY and CDR2 FYNNEI. CDR3 residues: CASSEADWQGATDTQYF. The CDR3 coding sequence is TGTGCCAGCAGTGAAGCGGATTGGCAGGGTGCCACAGATACGCAGTATTTT.

The rearrangement uses TRBV7-2 and TRBJ2-1, with D perhaps matching TRBD2 (5 bases). The CDR3 spans 15 residues. Germline V lookup: CDR1 SGHTA, CDR2 FQGNSA. Trimming took off 5 bases at V and 3 bases at J, with 14 bases between the two ends. Here the CDR3 reads CASSALSGFYNEQFF. DNA of the CDR3: TGTGCCAGCAGCGCTCTTTCGGGGTTCTACAATGAGCAGTTCTTC. Based on the CDR3 plus reference TRBV7-2 and TRBJ2-1, the full variable domain is GAGVSQSPSNKVTEKGKDVELRCDPISGHTALYWYRQSLGQGLEFLIYFQGNSAPDKSGLPSDRFSAERTGGSVSTLTIQRTQQEDSAVYLCASSALSGFYNEQFFGPGTRLTVL.

This clonotype has ten or more counts. The chain uses TRBV4-3 and TRBJ2-2; no definite D call. This CDR3 is 13 amino acids long. V was pared by 5 bases and J by 6 bases, with 10 bases between. Germline V gene data show CDR1 as LGHNA and CDR2 as YSLEER. DNA for the CDR3: TGCGCCAGCAGCTACAGTCAAGCCGGGGAGCTGTTTTTT. It is translated as CASSYSQAGELFF.

This clonotype was counted only a few times. This is likely a read error, given that the CDR3 carries no conserved phenylalanine or tryptophan at its end. The limits of the CDR3 on the DNA are not certain, so only TCRdb's listed CDR3 is given. The chain employs TRBV6-1 and TRBJ1-5. The V gene's germline CDR1 is MNHNS and CDR2 SASEGT. The CDR3 adds up to 12 amino acids, both ends counted. This CDR3 reads CASSEGAGTFLY.

This clonotype was picked up many times. V usage is TRBV15 and J usage is TRBJ2-3; TRBD1 or TRBD2 may be the D gene (5 bases each). The CDR3 totals 15 residues. V dropped 5 bases and J dropped 5 bases, with 17 bases sitting between them. CDR1 is LNHNV, CDR2 YYDKDF, per germline (reference sequence). CDR3 sequence (DNA): TGTGCCACCAGCGAAGGGACCGCCGCGGGAGATACGCAGTATTTT. It yields the protein CATSEGTAAGDTQYF. Full variable domain (outside the CDR3, taken from reference TRBV15 and TRBJ2-3): DAMVIQNPRYQVTQFGKPVTLSCSQTLNHNVMYWYQQKSSQAPKLLFHYYDKDFNNEADTPDNFQSRRPNTSFCFLDIRSPGLGDTAMYLCATSEGTAAGDTQYFGPGTRLTVL.

This clonotype showed up many times. This chain links TRBV29-1 with TRBJ2-5; D not certain. The V gene's germline CDR1 is SQVTM and CDR2 ANQGSEA. The CDR3 has 14 residues. Trimming left V 1 base short and J 0 bases short, with 9 bases between. The chain's CDR3 is CSVEVTRNQETQYF. CDR3 DNA: TGCAGCGTTGAAGTTACGCGGAACCAAGAGACCCAGTACTTC. The variable domain in full, completed from reference TRBV29-1 and TRBJ2-5, reads SAVISQKPSRDICQRGTSLTIQCQVDSQVTMMFWYRQQPGQSLTLIATANQGSEATYESGFVIDKFPISRPNLTFSTLTVSNMSPEDSSIYLCSVEVTRNQETQYFGPGTRLLVL.

This clonotype was recorded at least ten times. The rearrangement links TRBV24-1 to TRBJ2-2, with TRBD2 matching over 8 bases. Losses at the gene ends were 4 bases for V and 2 bases for J; bases not matched to a gene: 5. The CDR3 sequence is 16 residues long. Germline V gene sequence: CDR1 KGHDR, CDR2 SFDVKD. CDR3 amino acids: CATSDTGRGNTGELFF. CDR3 DNA: TGTGCCACCAGTGACACCGGGAGGGGCAACACCGGGGAGCTGTTTTTT.

This clonotype occurred many times. The chain has TRBV10-3 and TRBJ2-3; D is tentatively TRBD1 or TRBD2 (5 bases each). V was pared by 10 bases and J by 2 bases, with 16 bases between. From germline, CDR1 is ENHRY and CDR2 SYGVKD. The CDR3 loop spans 14 amino acids. The DNA for the CDR3 is TGTGCCACCACCCCGGGACGGACCACAGATACGCAGTATTTT. Residues: CATTPGRTTDTQYF.